This T cell receptor (beta chain) came from a study of blood T cell repertoires in COVID-19. About the study: Nucleic acid was either cDNA or gDNA, and it came from T cells, B-cell-depleted T cells, or PBMCs.

Original analysis: Cell counts per sample came from amplifying reference gene primers. Sequencing was performed with immunoSEQ multiplex PCR; in TCRdb, only in-frame clones are kept and a portion is missing. V, J and clone size derive from that table, while D and trimming were established from the DNA sequence. This table holds some 200,000 clones, 70% to 90% found once. Unmatched junction bases numbered 5, after V lost 6 bases and J lost 0 bases. CDR1 WSHSY and CDR2 SAAADI come from the germline V gene. This CDR3 has 14 amino acids. The source material was peripheral blood. The TCR originated in a woman aged 50 to 60 with acute or convalescent COVID-19. The V call is TRBV10-2, the J call TRBJ2-7; 7 positions match TRBD1. The CDR3 nucleotides are TGCGCCAGCAGCCGGGACAGTAGCTCCTACGAGCAGTACTTC. It is translated as CASSRDSSSYEQYF.